This TCR beta chain originates from a study of molecular identifiers for immune sequencing clone quantification. Study results and caveats: The share of molecules held by clones above 20 RNA copies was over 99% in effector cells and under 1% in naive cells. Reportedly, one cell's Jurkat TCR RNA was detected within 1,100,000 naive CD8 cells. Highly expanded clone sizes could end up underestimated if a barcode were shared by identical TCR molecules.

MiXCR was run by TCRdb on the PCR reads, yielding one entry per CDR3 protein. The sample includes more than 450,000 distinct CDR3 sequences, 20% to 25% of them seen just once. Trimming removed 1 base at V and 1 base at J, with 10 bases between. CDR1 is MGHRA, CDR2 YSYEKL, per germline. This CDR3 spans 15 amino acids. Sorted cells numbering about 20,000 to 1,000,000, with 10%, 30% or 50% RNA, yielded the naive CD8 libraries. This clonotype has at least ten counts. Its antigen is currently unknown. The chain links TRBV4-1 to TRBJ2-5, with D maybe TRBD1 (5 bases). This sequence originates from a human donor in good health. Some libraries in this study had Jurkat cell RNA spiked in. Material for sequencing was naive CD8+ T cells from blood, with Jurkat cell RNA spiked in. Sample subset: FACS-sorted CD8+CD4-CCR7+CD45RA+ naive T cells. This CDR3 is CASSQAPDSQETQYF. In DNA, the CDR3 is TGCGCCAGCAGCCAAGCTCCAGACAGCCAAGAGACCCAGTACTTC.